The 19 T cell receptor beta chains below were found in one sample sequenced in a study of T cells in Graves' hyperthyroidism and ophthalmopathy (dated by TCRdb to between 2017 and 2020). Libraries were constructed by multiplex PCR. Sequencing instrument: Illumina HiSeq 2000. TCR beta CDR3 regions were amplified from RNA transcripts. The first round of RT-PCR for the TCR CDR3 was performed with the HTBI primer set and the Qiagen OneStep RT-PCR kit. TCRdb applied fastp at Q25 and MiXCR to the public reads, then kept only in-frame beta chains. Each CDR3 protein gets just one entry, which takes the most common genes and DNA from the rows behind it. The sample contains about 400,000 distinct CDR3 sequences, roughly 14% of them found a single time. Roughly 13% of the sample is in the top ten clones. Source material: blood. The receptors stem from a man younger than 35 with Graves' ophthalmopathy.

In this sample, this clonotype turned up many times. V and J are TRBV12-3 or TRBV12-4 and TRBJ2-7, with D perhaps TRBD1 or TRBD2 (5 bases each). This CDR3 region has 14 residues. The germline V and J ends were trimmed by 4 bases and 2 bases, with 12 bases remaining between them. CDR3 nucleotides: TGTGCCAGCAGTTCCCGGGACGGGCCCTACGAGCAGTACTTC. Residues: CASSSRDGPYEQYF.

The chain couples TRBV6-9 to TRBJ2-1, with a possible D match to TRBD1 (5 bases). Trimming removed 4 bases from V and 0 bases from J, with 13 bases in between. The CDR3 consists of 16 residues. From germline, CDR1 is MNHGY and CDR2 SVAAGI. The CDR3, as DNA: TGTGCCAGCAGTTCAAGGGGTCCTCCCTCCTACAATGAGCAGTTCTTC. This sequence encodes CASSSRGPPSYNEQFF.

At least ten counts were recorded for this clonotype. The chain has TRBV2 and TRBJ1-2, with D tentatively TRBD1 (5 bases). V lost 3 bases to trimming and J lost 8 bases, with 13 bases between them. The germline gives CDR1 SNHLY, CDR2 FYNNEI. This CDR3 contains 13 residues. The CDR3 DNA follows: TGTGCCAGCAGTGAGGCCGAGGAGGGGGGCTACACCTTC. This translates into CASSEAEEGGYTF.

This clonotype was observed many times. This sequence joins TRBV5-1 and TRBJ2-5; possible D gene TRBD2, 5 bases. CDR3 length equals 14 residues. The germline gives CDR1 SGHRS, CDR2 YFSETQ. The V gene lost 1 base and the J gene lost 2 bases, with 9 bases spanning the gap. CDR3 DNA sequence: TGCGCCAGCAGCTTGATGGCGGGTCAAGAGACCCAGTACTTC. Amino acid sequence: CASSLMAGQETQYF.

This clonotype was picked up many times. V and J are TRBV12-5 and TRBJ2-1; 10 nucleotides line up with TRBD1. The CDR3 covers 18 residues. Germline lookup yields CDR1 LGHNT and CDR2 FRNRAP. V dropped 1 base and J dropped 7; count of bases not matched to a gene: 13. The CDR3 reads CASGLAPPDRGLRNEQFF. The CDR3 DNA is TGTGCTAGTGGTTTGGCACCTCCCGACAGGGGGCTTAGGAATGAGCAGTTCTTC.

This clonotype came up many times. The J gene is TRBJ2-3, the V gene TRBV2, with 9 bases aligning to TRBD1. The CDR3 sequence is 14 residues long. CDR1 is SNHLY and CDR2 is FYNNEI in the germline V gene. The V and J ends lost 5 bases and 3 bases, in that order; junction bases with no gene match: 3. CDR3 sequence: CASSRDRETDTQYF. The CDR3 region has the DNA TGTGCCAGCAGTAGGGACAGGGAGACAGATACGCAGTATTTT.

This clonotype was seen many times. The rearrangement joins TRBV2 to TRBJ1-5; D remains unclear. The CDR3 sequence is 13 residues long. V lost 4 bases and J lost 3, with 7 bases in between. Germline V gives CDR1 SNHLY, CDR2 FYNNEI. Written as DNA, the CDR3 is TGTGCCAGCAGTGGTGACATCAATCAGCCCCAGCATTTT. It codes for CASSGDINQPQHF. The whole variable domain, remainder taken from reference TRBV2 and TRBJ1-5, is EPEVTQTPSHQVTQMGQEVILRCVPISNHLYFYWYRQILGQKVEFLVSFYNNEISEKSEIFDDQFSVERPDGSNFTLKIRSTKLEDSAMYFCASSGDINQPQHFGDGTRLSIL.

This clonotype occurred a few times. This chain connects TRBV6-1 to TRBJ1-5; D remains ambiguous. The CDR3 extends over 16 amino acids. Germline CDR1 reads MNHNS; CDR2 reads SASEGT. V lost 2 bases to trimming and J lost 0 bases, with 11 bases between them. The CDR3 DNA follows: TGTGCCAGCAGTGAACGGCATCCCTATAGCAATCAGCCCCAGCATTTT. Its translation is CASSERHPYSNQPQHF.

This clonotype was seen at least ten times. The chain carries TRBV20-1 and TRBJ2-7; D possibly matches TRBD1 or TRBD2 (6 bases each). CDR3 size: 15 residues. The V and J ends lost 2 bases and 3 bases respectively, with 17 bases between them. Germline V gives CDR1 DFQATT, CDR2 SNEGSKA (reference sequence). As DNA, the CDR3 is TGCAGTGCTAGACCACTTAGGGGGGCCGTCTACGAGCAGTACTTC. The encoded protein is CSARPLRGAVYEQYF.

This clonotype was counted ten times or more. The chain couples TRBV3-1 to TRBJ2-2; weak D call: TRBD2 (5 bases). Germline CDR1 reads LGHDT; CDR2 reads YNNKEL (reference sequence). The CDR3 is made up of 16 amino acids. Trimming stripped 0 bases from V and 7 bases from J, with 15 bases between. CDR3 residues: CASSQDRGNGIGELFF. The CDR3 bases are TGTGCCAGCAGCCAAGATCGCGGAAACGGGATCGGGGAGCTGTTTTTT.

This clonotype was seen a handful of times. A much larger clone differs from this one at a single base, so this may be a read error. The chain recombines TRBV6-1 with TRBJ1-1; maybe TRBD1 (6 bases). In germline, CDR1 is MNHNS, CDR2 SASEGT. This CDR3 spans 16 amino acids. The DNA of the CDR3 is TGTGCCAGCAGTCGCGCACCGGGACACCCCAATTATGAAGCTTCCTTT. The encoded protein is CASSRAPGHPNYEASF.

The gene calls are TRBV6-1 and TRBJ2-7; 13 positions agree with TRBD2. CDR1 and CDR2 from the germline V gene are MNHNS and SASEGT. The CDR3 loop spans 16 amino acids. V was pared by 6 bases and J by 2 bases, with 7 bases of the junction left unmatched. The CDR3 loop reads CASSQTTSGRAYEQYF. Written as DNA, the CDR3 is TGTGCCAGCAGCCAAACCACTAGCGGGAGGGCCTACGAGCAGTACTTC.

The chain employs TRBV5-6 and TRBJ2-7; 7 bases are shared with TRBD2. This CDR3 is built from 13 residues. CDR1 is SGHDT, CDR2 YYEEEE, per germline. The V gene end was trimmed by 4 bases and the J gene end by 3 bases; junction bases not matched to a gene: 4. The CDR3 sequence: CASSIRDYYEQYF. The CDR3 DNA sequence: TGTGCCAGCAGCATTCGGGACTACTACGAGCAGTACTTC.

This clonotype has a count of ten or more. This rearrangement joins TRBV6-1 to TRBJ1-2, with D possibly matching TRBD1 (5 bases). CDR1 and CDR2 from the germline V gene are MNHNS and SASEGT. The ends were cut back, 7 bases at V and 4 bases at J, with 16 bases in the middle. The length of the CDR3 is 14 residues. CDR3 nucleotides: TGTGCCAGCACCAACCGGGGGGAAGTCTATGGCTACACCTTC. Translation gives CASTNRGEVYGYTF.

The genes are TRBV7-9 and TRBJ2-5, with 10 bases lining up with TRBD2. Germline assignment: CDR1 SEHNR and CDR2 FQNEAQ (reference sequence). V shed 3 bases and J 1 base; nucleotides not matched to a gene: 20. CDR3 length: 21 residues. This CDR3 reads CASSFIQREGQANILQETQYF. DNA of the CDR3: TGTGCCAGCAGCTTTATTCAGCGGGAGGGCCAGGCTAATATTCTCCAAGAGACCCAGTACTTC.

This clonotype was detected ten times or more. The V gene is TRBV24-1, the J gene TRBJ2-7; D ambiguous. Germline assignment: CDR1 KGHDR and CDR2 SFDVKD. The ends were cut back, 6 bases at V and 2 bases at J, with 16 bases in the middle. The CDR3 has 15 amino acids. The CDR3 DNA is TGTGCCACCAGTAGTCGCGACCAAGGGCCCTACGAGCAGTACTTC. It encodes CATSSRDQGPYEQYF.

This clonotype was seen just once. The junction shows a germline mismatch at one end, possibly a read error. The rearrangement links TRBV7-9 to TRBJ2-1; D tentatively fits TRBD1 or TRBD2 (5 bases each). Germline CDR1 and CDR2: SEHNR and FQNEAQ (reference sequence). The CDR3 consists of 16 residues. CDR3 protein: CAGSSAGTQGETEQFF. CDR3 sequence (DNA): TGTGCCGGCAGCTCGGCTGGGACCCAAGGTGAAACTGAGCAGTTCTTC.

This clonotype was picked up many times. V gene TRBV11-2 combines with J gene TRBJ2-5, with 8 positions matching TRBD2. The CDR3 has 15 amino acids. Germline V gene lookup returns CDR1 SGHAT and CDR2 FQNNGV. The trim removed 2 bases at V and 3 bases at J, leaving 5 bases unmatched. This CDR3 is CASSLTGRAEETQYF. CDR3 nucleotides: TGTGCCAGCAGCTTAACCGGGAGGGCCGAAGAGACCCAGTACTTC.

This clonotype showed up many times. J is TRBJ2-7 and V is TRBV11-2; D is perhaps TRBD1 (5 bases). Trimming pared 5 bases from V and 5 bases from J, leaving 19 bases between. Germline V lookup: CDR1 SGHAT, CDR2 FQNNGV. This CDR3 is built from 15 residues. The CDR3 loop is CASSIRTQGPHEQYF. CDR3 DNA: TGTGCCAGCAGCATCAGGACCCAGGGCCCCCACGAGCAGTACTTC.